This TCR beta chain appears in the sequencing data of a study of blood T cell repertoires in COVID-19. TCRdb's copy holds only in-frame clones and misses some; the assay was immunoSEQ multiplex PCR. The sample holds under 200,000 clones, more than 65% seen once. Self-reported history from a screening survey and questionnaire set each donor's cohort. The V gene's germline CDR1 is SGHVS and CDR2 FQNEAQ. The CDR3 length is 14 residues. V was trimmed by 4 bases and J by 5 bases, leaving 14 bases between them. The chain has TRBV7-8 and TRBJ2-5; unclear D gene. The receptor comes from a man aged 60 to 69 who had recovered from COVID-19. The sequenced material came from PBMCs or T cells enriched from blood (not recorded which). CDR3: CASSSPSDRETQYF. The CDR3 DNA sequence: TGTGCCAGCAGCTCCCCATCCGATCGGGAGACCCAGTACTTC.